The clone carrying this TCR beta chain was recorded a few times. Its target is not known. This sample was included in a study of post-analysis software for immune sequencing data. General study results and limits: Compared with controls, patients had more of 4 to 6 TRBV segments, including TRBV5-6, TRBV5-1 and TRBV20-1.

V was clipped by 4 bases and J by 7 bases, with 22 bases between them. Germline V CDR1 and CDR2: LGHDT, YNNKEL (reference sequence). This CDR3 is 16 amino acids long. Unique molecular identifiers were present in the TCR beta cDNA libraries. Using its own MiXCR run on the PCR reads, TCRdb lists one record per CDR3 protein. The table lists around 250,000 distinct CDR3 sequences, 35% to 40% of them singletons, with 4% to 6% in the top ten. This TCR derives from a girl aged 5 to 17 with multiple sclerosis. The sample was blood. This chain uses TRBV3-1 with TRBJ1-2, with D perhaps matching TRBD1 (6 bases). The CDR3 spells CASSLRSVGQTCGYTF. In DNA, the CDR3 is TGTGCCAGCAGCCTTCGGTCCGTCGGACAGACCTGTGGCTACACCTTC.